One T cell receptor beta chain is described in this entry. Its antigen remains unidentified. The sample is drawn from a study of cytomegalovirus exposure and HLA in healthy donors. For the study at large: There were fewer than 130 million unique TCR beta sequences, drawn from about 179 million T cells, in an earlier analysis. Points from the study as a whole: The authors enumerated 150 to 200 TCR beta chains as linked to cytomegalovirus. A later analysis found TCR association rates differed by HLA locus, highest for DRB1 and lowest for HLA-C.

The PCR employed 60 Vbeta primers together with 13 Jbeta primers. In the original processing: An analysis that came later counted 77 million or so unique TCR beta chains, around 12 million shared. TCRdb's copy holds only in-frame clones and misses some; the assay was immunoSEQ multiplex PCR. That table supplies the V and J calls and clone size; D and trimming were determined from the DNA. The sample records 100,000 or so clones, 82% being singletons. V gave up 2 bases and J gave up 7 bases, with 14 bases separating them. Germline CDR1 and CDR2: SGHAT and FQNNGV. The length of the CDR3 is 15 residues. Sample: PBMCs. The sequence was collected from a young man in good health and CMV-seropositive. V usage is TRBV11-2 and J usage is TRBJ2-2; possibly TRBD1 for D (6 bases). CDR3 protein: CASSLSGATDGELFF. CDR3 in DNA: TGTGCCAGCAGCTTATCAGGGGCGACGGACGGGGAGCTGTTTTTT.